The clone carrying this T cell receptor (beta chain) has a handful of counts. This entry comes from a study of blood T cell repertoires in COVID-19. Study-wide context: The United States, Italy and Spain provided the acute and convalescent COVID-19 samples. PBMCs, B-cell-depleted T cells, or T cells were the source of the cDNA or gDNA that made up the material.

The CDR3 totals 14 residues. Per the germline V gene, CDR1 is SGHDT and CDR2 is YYEEEE. Trimming at V came to 4 bases and at J to 11 bases, leaving 12 bases not matched to a gene. Seattle participants joined during active infection and were tracked over time. Source study methods: Scientists estimated how many nucleated cells there were by amplifying reference gene primers. The protocol was immunoSEQ multiplex PCR, while the TCRdb copy is restricted to in-frame clones and leaves out a portion. That table gives V, J and clone size, and the DNA gave D and trimming. The table lists about 160,000 clones, approximately 79% of them singletons.

This sequence originates from a woman in her 40s with COVID-19, enrolled during active disease. V usage is TRBV5-6 and J usage is TRBJ1-1, with 9 bases aligning to TRBD1. The material sequenced was peripheral blood. The CDR3 loop reads CASSLDRGRGEAFF. The DNA for the CDR3 is TGTGCCAGCAGCCTGGACAGGGGCCGGGGCGAGGCTTTCTTT.